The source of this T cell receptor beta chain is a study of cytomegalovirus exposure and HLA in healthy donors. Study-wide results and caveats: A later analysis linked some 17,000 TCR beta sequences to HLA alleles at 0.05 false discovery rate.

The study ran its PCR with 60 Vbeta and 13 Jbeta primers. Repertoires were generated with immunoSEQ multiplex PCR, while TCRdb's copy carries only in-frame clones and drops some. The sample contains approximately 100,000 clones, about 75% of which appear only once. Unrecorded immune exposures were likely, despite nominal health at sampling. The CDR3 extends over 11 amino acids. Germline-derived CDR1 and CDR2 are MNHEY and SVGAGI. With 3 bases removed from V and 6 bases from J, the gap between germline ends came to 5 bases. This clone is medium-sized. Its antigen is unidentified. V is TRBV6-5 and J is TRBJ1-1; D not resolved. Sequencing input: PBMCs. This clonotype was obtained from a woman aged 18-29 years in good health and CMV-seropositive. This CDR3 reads CASSYAAEAFF. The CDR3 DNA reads TGTGCCAGCAGTTATGCGGCTGAAGCTTTCTTT.